The T cell receptor beta chain described here comes from a study of response to subunit inactivated influenza vaccine. Findings and caveats of the study: Each seasonal influenza vaccination recruits few new T cells, the authors suggested.

TCRdb processed the RT-PCR reads anew with MiXCR; each CDR3 protein has one entry. This table holds hundreds of thousands of distinct CDR3 sequences, around 14% found once. This clonotype occurred a few times. What it binds is unknown. The clonotype originates from a man aged 50 to 59 who received an inactivated influenza vaccine. The specimen was PBMCs from blood, collected 12 days after vaccination.

CDR3 sequence (DNA): TGTGCCAGCAGCCCTCCAGTTTCACCCCTCCACTTT. Its translation: CASSPPVSPLHF. This chain links TRBV28 with TRBJ1-6; D is undetermined. The germline V gene encodes CDR1 MDHEN and CDR2 SYDVKM. The CDR3 has 12 residues. The germline V and J ends were trimmed by 6 bases and 9 bases, with 9 bases remaining between them.